This note documents a single T cell receptor (beta chain) sequence. This entry comes from a study of blood T cell repertoires in COVID-19. Profiled with immunoSEQ multiplex PCR; TCRdb holds only in-frame clones, not every one. The table has 100,000 to 150,000 clones, about four fifths seen once. The V and J ends lost 8 bases and 3 bases respectively, with 26 bases between them. The CDR3 is 17 amino acids. Germline values: CDR1 SNHLY, CDR2 FYNNEI. The rearrangement links TRBV2 to TRBJ2-7; D unclear. This receptor was identified in a woman aged 70 to 79 with acute or convalescent COVID-19. Source material: peripheral blood. As DNA, the CDR3 is TGTGCCAGCTCACCCCGGTGGGCCCCCTCAAAGATCTACGAGCAGTACTTC. Translated, it gives CASSPRWAPSKIYEQYF.